This T cell receptor beta chain was documented in a study of shared clonotypes between healthy human individuals (dated by TCRdb to about 2020). Describing the broader study: The cohort included a few men and two women between 18 and 49 years of age. For each donor, three plates each were used for CD4 naive and CD4 memory, two plates were used for CD8 naive, and one plate was used for CD8 memory. Blood TCR repertoires of about five healthy adults were deeply sequenced to estimate repertoire size and the extent of clonotype sharing between individuals. Libraries were prepared and TCR repertoires were sequenced by different laboratories using diverse techniques, in order to increase sequencing depth and limit assay-specific biases. Between about 0.8 and 9 billion PBMCs per donor were obtained by leukapheresis.

TCR CDR3 regions were amplified from genomic DNA by multiplex PCR using the deep immunoSEQ assay. Extracted genomic DNA from each cell subset was distributed evenly across all wells of several immunoSEQ 96-well plates, and each plate was treated as a replicate. Each replicate PCR for sorted subsets received about 220 ng genomic DNA, equal to 30,000 or so T cell genomes. The purified libraries were quantified using a Qubit 3.0 fluorometer, sized with a Bioanalyzer 2100, and then quantified again using the KAPA Library Quantification kit. Each immunoSEQ 96-well plate was sequenced on its own single-read 150-cycle Illumina NextSeq 550 flow cell. As for how the authors treated the data: Because the immunoSEQ output held only junctional sequences and lacked quality scores, the filtering could not match the filtering applied to full-length reads. Sequences were annotated with PyIR, a Python wrapper for IgBLAST v1.9, and V/J genes and CDR3 were assigned using IMGT germline references. Reads were removed for weak V/J assignments (E-value above 1e-6), missing CDR3, stop codons, out-of-frame junctions, or ambiguous translated residues. V3J clonotypes were defined as sequences sharing the same inferred V gene, J gene, and CDR3 amino acid sequence. To compute the percentage overlap between repertoires, the number of shared unique clonotypes was divided by the size of the smaller repertoire. RTK rarefaction, the Chao1 estimator, and Recon v2.1 estimates of unobserved clonotypes were used to assess repertoire richness. For all TCRbeta clonotypes obtained by the gDNA method from four donors, generation probabilities were computed with OLGA. The table was pulled from immuneACCESS by TCRdb, which kept in-frame rearrangements only. Such tables lose some clones; where checked, under half of the loss comes from unresolved V genes, and the rest has no known cause. From that table come the V and J calls and clone size; the DNA was used to work out D and trimming. The sample includes roughly 2,500,000 clones, with approximately 94% observed a single time. Clones ranked in the top ten supply around 0.4% of the sample.

Turning to this clone: Which antigen it targets is not known. Nothing much larger sits one base from this clone, and base qualities are not available.

Beyond this particular receptor, the publication reports: The genetic and exposure-history diversity represented was limited by the small number of donors. Sampling was restricted to blood, and TCR repertoires in tissues likely differ from the TCR repertoires found in blood. Across several donors, approximately 5% of naive CD4, 3% to 3.5% of naive CD8, 2% to 2.5% of memory CD4, and about 0.4% of memory CD8 clonotypes were shared. Based on pairwise subsampling, the degree of clonotype sharing among donors was expected to be affected by sequencing depth. Naive subsets generally had larger estimated clonotype richness than memory subsets did. Compared with non-shared clonotypes, clonotypes shared by all four sorted-subset donors had higher generation probabilities. Even with the large sequencing depth, rarefaction of the sorted-subset datasets indicated that sequencing was incomplete.

The germline V gene encodes CDR1 MDHEN and CDR2 SYDVKM. Ends trimmed: V by 4 bases, J by 0 bases; bases unmatched to a gene: 6. The CDR3 covers 15 residues, taking in both the cysteine and the phenylalanine. Kept here is only the CDR3 DNA, which spans 45 bases and is read in frame from base 1. Healthy HIV-negative adults with no recently reported acute infections or vaccinations were included as donors. All donors were Caucasian adults living in Nashville, Tennessee, USA. Magnetic negative selection was used to enrich CD4+ T cells, after which naive cells were positively selected on CD45RA and the negative fraction became the memory subset. Blood was collected by leukapheresis, and PBMCs were isolated by Ficoll-Histopaque density gradient centrifugation and then cryopreserved in liquid nitrogen vapor phase. Analytical flow cytometry was used to check the purity and quantity of every magnetically sorted T cell population. Each sorted fraction had its genomic DNA isolated and then quantified by UV absorbance on a Nanodrop 2000c.

This TCR derives from a man aged 18 to 35 in good health. Some clones in this sample may be carry-over from other donors' samples. The sequencing sample was made of naive CD4+ T cells from PBMCs. The cell subset or site label, read with the paper, signifies: CD45RA+ positively selected. The sequence is built from TRBV28 and TRBJ2-7, and TRBD1 matches 7 of the central bases. Read as DNA, the sequence is TGTGCCAGCAGTTCACCACAGGGGTACTCCTACGAGCAGTACTTC. Translated, it gives CASSSPQGYSYEQYF.